This TCR beta chain came from a study of persistence of HIV-infected CD4 T cells. Findings of the study overall: Antigen-responding cells were enriched for degenerate expanded CDR3beta sequences.

With regard to this clone: Its matching antigen is unknown.

Lysates of CMV-infected fibroblasts at roughly 10 ug/mL stimulated these cells. CD4+ T cells upregulating both CD40 ligand and CD69 were sorted as responding cells. Donors were HIV-1-infected adults who began suppressive ART during chronic infection. Plasma HIV-1 RNA stayed below 50 copies/mL for at least 4 years. Trimming cost V 5 bases and J 4 bases, with 23 bases left between them. Germline-derived CDR1 and CDR2 are LNHDA and SQIVND (reference sequence). CDR3 length: 17 amino acids. This was the immunoSEQ version 4 assay in survey mode. The method was immunoSEQ multiplex PCR; TCRdb's version includes in-frame clones alone and lacks a portion of them. Among 10,000 to 15,000 clones listed, about 72% were seen once.

This TCR was sampled from an adult man with HIV who was CMV-seropositive. Sequencing was performed on CD4+ T cells sorted from PBMCs after approximately 19-hour stimulation, taken from a patient who received antiretroviral therapy. The chain has TRBV19 and TRBJ1-1; no definite D call. The CDR3 DNA follows: TGTGCCAGTAGTGCGCATACCAACATTCCGGGGTTCACTGAAGCTTTCTTT. Residues: CASSAHTNIPGFTEAFF.